The source of this TCR beta chain is a study of response to subunit inactivated influenza vaccine (dated by TCRdb to the late 2010s). About the investigation overall: The study used deep quantitative T cell receptor repertoire profiling to track responses to a trivalent subunit inactivated influenza vaccine.

The library was obtained by RT-PCR. Reads for this sample came from an Illumina HiSeq 2500. The public reads were reanalyzed by TCRdb: fastp trimming at Q25, MiXCR alignment, in-frame beta chains only. Rows with one shared CDR3 protein collapse into an entry with the most common genes and DNA. Recorded for this sample are fewer than 400,000 distinct CDR3 sequences; about a fifth of them occurred a single time. The ten top clones hold about 9.4% of the sample. Study-level results and caveats: According to the authors, only a limited number of new T cells may be recruited by each seasonal influenza vaccination.

The CDR3 runs 13 residues from the cysteine to the phenylalanine. CDR3 DNA only is kept here, 39 bases in frame from base 1. Relative to germline, V is 8 bases shorter and J is 2 bases shorter, with 16 bases between their ends. Reading the germline V gene gives CDR1 SQVTM and CDR2 ANQGSEA. This clonotype was observed once. Its recognized antigen is unknown. Base qualities are not recorded, but no much larger clone differs from it by a single base. One read alone provides weak support. Source: PBMCs from blood, taken less than 22 months after vaccination. The V gene is TRBV29-1 and the J gene is TRBJ2-7; the D gene is perhaps TRBD1, from 6 matching bases. The TCR sequence derives from a man aged 50-75 years who received an inactivated influenza vaccine. Donor details come from another sample of the same person, matched by shared clones. The CDR3 reads as follows: CSIRTASAYEQYF. The nucleotides read TGCAGCATCCGGACAGCAAGCGCCTACGAGCAGTACTTC.